These T cell receptor beta chains were read from a single sample in a study of T-cell reconstitution after alpha-beta-depleted transplantation in children. TCRdb analysed the PCR reads with MiXCR anew, one entry per CDR3 protein. The data contain approximately 630,000 distinct CDR3 sequences, over 10% of them singletons. This specimen was PBMCs, taken before TCRalphabeta/CD19-depleted stem cell transplant. The receptors were gathered from a girl aged 2-9 years with congenital amegakaryocytic thrombocytopenia, due to receive a stem cell transplant. The CDR3 runs from the conserved cysteine through the conserved F or W. Fields, in order: J gene, V gene, clone size, D gene, CDR3 DNA, CDR3 protein. The D gene is left open where the match is weak. Only part of the rows carry a size: once, few, many, or a class if the clone is expanded.

TRBJ2-1 TRBV20-1 NA NA TGCAGTGCCTTTGAGTGGGACCACAATGAGCAGTTCTTC CSAFEWDHNEQFF
TRBJ2-5 TRBV20-1 NA NA TGCAGTGCTAGGGACGGGAGCGCGCAGGAGACCCAGTACTTC CSARDGSAQETQYF
TRBJ2-3 TRBV5-1 many TRBD2 TGCGCCAGCAGGCGACTAGCGGGAGAGCGAGATACGCAGTATTTT CASRRLAGERDTQYF
TRBJ2-1 TRBV5-1 many NA TGCGCCAGCAGCTTGAGATCTAGCGCGACAACCGGCAATGAGCAGTTCTTC CASSLRSSATTGNEQFF
TRBJ2-3 TRBV20-1 many NA TGCAGTGCTATTTGGGGAAAGCAGTATTTT CSAIWGKQYF
TRBJ2-7 TRBV4-1 few TRBD2 TGCGCCAGCAGCCTTAAAAAAATAGCGGGACAACGCTTCTCCTACGAGCAGTACTTC CASSLKKIAGQRFSYEQYF
TRBJ2-1 TRBV29-1 many NA TGCAGCGTTGAACTCCTCTCAGCGGACTCCTACAATGAGCAGTTCTTC CSVELLSADSYNEQFF
TRBJ2-2 TRBV7-9 NA TRBD2 TGTGCCAGCTTATTAGCGGGAGACGTGGCCGGGGAGCTGTTTTTT CASLLAGDVAGELFF
TRBJ1-3 TRBV6-1 NA NA TGTGCCACCTCCCCTGGAAACACCATATATTTT CATSPGNTIYF
TRBJ2-3 TRBV5-1 few NA TGCGCCAGCAGCTTTATCCGGCAGGGTGAAGGGGATACGCAGTATTTT CASSFIRQGEGDTQYF
TRBJ2-1 TRBV20-1 many NA TGCAGTGCTAGAGAAGCGGGTCGCGCGTACAATGAGCAGTTCTTC CSAREAGRAYNEQFF
TRBJ2-3 TRBV20-1 few TRBD2 TGCAGTGCTCTTAGCGGGAGGGGCACAGATACGCAGTATTTT CSALSGRGTDTQYF
TRBJ1-6 TRBV7-2 many NA TGTGCCAGCAGCTTAGCGGGCCTAAATTCACCCCTCCACTTT CASSLAGLNSPLHF
TRBJ2-1 TRBV15 few TRBD1 TGTGCCACCAGCAGGGGGGACAGGTCCTACAATGAGCAGTTCTTC CATSRGDRSYNEQFF
TRBJ2-2 TRBV5-1 few TRBD2 TGCGCCAGCAGCACGGGACTAGCGGGAGAGGTCGGGGAGCTGTTTTTT CASSTGLAGEVGELFF
TRBJ2-3 TRBV20-1 many TRBD2 TGCAGTGCGGTCGCGGGAGGGCGGAGCACAGATACGCAGTATTTT CSAVAGGRSTDTQYF
TRBJ2-3 TRBV5-1 few NA TGCGCCAGCAGCACCGGGAGTATCTTAGATACGCAGTATTTT CASSTGSILDTQYF
TRBJ2-1 TRBV20-1 NA TRBD2 TGCAGTGCTAGCGGGCTAGCGGGAGGGCCCGGTTACAATGAGCAGTTCTTC CSASGLAGGPGYNEQFF
TRBJ2-7 TRBV28 NA NA TGTGCCAGCACCCCCCTAAGACTCTACGAGCAGTACTTC CASTPLRLYEQYF
TRBJ1-1 TRBV29-1 few NA TGCAGCGTTCACGGACGGTTGGGCACTGAAGCTTTCTTT CSVHGRLGTEAFF
TRBJ2-7 TRBV16 NA NA TGTGCCAGCAGCCCCTGGGGGCGGGAAAACTCCTACGAGCAGTACTTC CASSPWGRENSYEQYF
TRBJ2-3 TRBV15 few TRBD1 TGTGCCGCACAGGGGGAGAGGGCAGATACGCAGTATTTT CAAQGERADTQYF
TRBJ2-2 TRBV20-1 many NA TGCAGTGTTTCCGACCCCGGGACAACGAACACCGGGGAGCTGTTTTTT CSVSDPGTTNTGELFF
TRBJ2-3 TRBV6-4 many NA TGTGCCAGCAGTGACTCGTCTATCACAGATACGCAGTATTTT CASSDSSITDTQYF
TRBJ2-1 TRBV19 NA TRBD1 TGTGCCAGTAGTCGGACAGGGGGCTACAATGAGCAGTTCTTC CASSRTGGYNEQFF
TRBJ2-3 TRBV3-1 NA TRBD2 TGTGCCAGCAGCCTTAGCGGGAGTAGCACAGATACGCAGTATTTT CASSLSGSSTDTQYF
TRBJ2-1 TRBV7-9 NA TRBD2 TGTGCCAGCAGGACTCCAACTAGCGGGAGTCGTGATGAGCAGTTCTTC CASRTPTSGSRDEQFF
TRBJ2-3 TRBV5-1 NA TRBD2 TGCGCCAGCAGCTTGGGGGGAAGCGGGGCAAGCACAGATACGCAGTATTTT CASSLGGSGASTDTQYF
TRBJ2-1 TRBV5-1 many TRBD2 TGCGCCAGCAGCCCATGGACTAGCGGTTACAATGAGCAGTTCTTC CASSPWTSGYNEQFF
TRBJ1-5 TRBV4-1 few NA TGCGCCAGCAGCCAAGAACAGGGTATTCAGCCCCAGCATTTT CASSQEQGIQPQHF
TRBJ2-5 TRBV5-1 NA TRBD2 TGCGCCAGCAGCTACCTAGCGGCCCAAGAGACCCAGTACTTC CASSYLAAQETQYF
TRBJ2-1 TRBV5-1 NA TRBD1 TGCGCCAGCAGCTCCCGGGACAGGGGAGGCAATGAGCAGTTCTTC CASSSRDRGGNEQFF
TRBJ2-1 TRBV7-8 many NA TGTGCCAGCAGCTACAGGGAGAACTCCTACAATGAGCAGTTCTTC CASSYRENSYNEQFF
TRBJ2-7 TRBV5-1 NA TRBD1 TGCGCCAGCAGCTTGTGGGGACAGGGTGAGGGGCAGTACTTC CASSLWGQGEGQYF
TRBJ2-1 TRBV7-9 few NA TGTGCCAGCCTCCCCCTAGCGAAAGGTGAGCAGTTCTTC CASLPLAKGEQFF
TRBJ2-3 TRBV3-1 few NA TGTGCCAGCAGCCAAGGAGCGGTTAGCACAGATACGCAGTATTTT CASSQGAVSTDTQYF
TRBJ1-6 TRBV5-6 many TRBD1 TGTGCCAGCAGCTTGGTTGGACAGGGGGATTCACCCCTCCACTTT CASSLVGQGDSPLHF
TRBJ2-5 TRBV18 NA NA TGTGCCAGCTCACCTCACGCGGGGGAGACCCAGTACTTC CASSPHAGETQYF
TRBJ2-5 TRBV7-8 NA NA TGTGCCAGCAGCTTAGGTCGGGGCCTCCTGGCAGAGACCCAGTACTTC CASSLGRGLLAETQYF
TRBJ2-1 TRBV28 many TRBD2 TGTGCCAGCAGTACCCCCCAGGGACTAGCGGGACCATCGCAGTTCTTC CASSTPQGLAGPSQFF
TRBJ2-1 TRBV6-2/TRBV6-3 NA NA TGTGCCAGCAGTTACTCGCCCAGCGGCGACTCCTACAATGAGCAGTTCTTC CASSYSPSGDSYNEQFF
TRBJ2-7 TRBV5-6 NA TRBD1 TGTGCCAGCAGCTCCTCGGACAGGGGGCCCTACGAGCAGTACTTC CASSSSDRGPYEQYF
TRBJ2-5 TRBV3-1 few TRBD2 TGTGCCAGCTCGTCAGTCTTCGTGGTCAGCGGGAGGCTATCAGAGACCCAGTACTTC CASSSVFVVSGRLSETQYF
TRBJ2-1 TRBV20-1 few NA TGCAGTGCTAGAGCCGTAACCCGCCTGGACCGTGAGCAGTTCTTC CSARAVTRLDREQFF
TRBJ2-3 TRBV20-1 many NA TGCAGTCCCGTTCCGACGCAGTATTTT CSPVPTQYF